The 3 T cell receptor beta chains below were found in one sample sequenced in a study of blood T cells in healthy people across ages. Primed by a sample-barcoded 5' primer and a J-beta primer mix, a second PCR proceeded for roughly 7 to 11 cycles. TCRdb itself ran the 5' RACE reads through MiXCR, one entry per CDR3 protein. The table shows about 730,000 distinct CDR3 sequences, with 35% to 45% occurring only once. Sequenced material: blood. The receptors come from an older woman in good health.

In DNA, the CDR3 is TGTGCCAGCAGCGTAGTTCCCGGTCCGAATGAGCAGTTCTTC. This sequence encodes CASSVVPGPNEQFF. V is TRBV9 and J is TRBJ2-1; unclear D gene. This CDR3 is 14 amino acids long. Germline-derived CDR1 and CDR2 are SGDLS and YYNGEE. Trimming took off 0 bases at V and 7 bases at J, with 11 bases between the two ends.

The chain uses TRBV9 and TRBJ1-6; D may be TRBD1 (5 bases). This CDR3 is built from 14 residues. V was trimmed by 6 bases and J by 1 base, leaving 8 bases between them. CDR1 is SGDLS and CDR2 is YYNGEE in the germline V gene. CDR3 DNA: TGTGCCAGCACCAGGGAATCCTATAATTCACCCCTCCACTTT. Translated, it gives CASTRESYNSPLHF.

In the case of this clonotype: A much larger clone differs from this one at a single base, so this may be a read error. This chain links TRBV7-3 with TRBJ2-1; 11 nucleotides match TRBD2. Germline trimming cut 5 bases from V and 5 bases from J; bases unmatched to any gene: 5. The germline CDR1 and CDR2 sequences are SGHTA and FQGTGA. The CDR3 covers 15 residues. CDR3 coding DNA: TGTGCCAGCAGCAGGACTAGCGGGTATCACAATGAGCAGTTCTTC. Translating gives CASSRTSGYHNEQFF. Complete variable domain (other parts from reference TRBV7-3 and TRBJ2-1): GAGVSQTPSNKVTEKGKYVELRCDPISGHTALYWYRQSLGQGPEFLIYFQGTGAADDSGLPNDRFFAVRPEGSVSTLKIQRTERGDSAVYLCASSRTSGYHNEQFFGPGTRLTVL.